This TCR beta chain was sequenced for a study of blood T cell repertoires in COVID-19. Overall study context: Italy, Spain and the United States were the sources of the convalescent and acute COVID-19 samples. T cells, B-cell-depleted T cells, or PBMCs supplied cDNA or gDNA.

Per the study methods: Reference gene primer amplification yielded estimated nucleated cell counts. TCRdb keeps only in-frame clones here, not all; method: immunoSEQ multiplex PCR. V and J calls and clone size come straight from that table; D and trimming were deduced from the DNA. The data hold roughly 220,000 clones, with approximately 84% observed a single time. The CDR3 is made up of 13 amino acids. Trimming stripped 6 bases from V and 1 base from J, with 10 bases between. The V gene's germline CDR1 is KGHSH and CDR2 LQKENI. The J gene is TRBJ2-7, the V gene TRBV18, with D tentatively TRBD1 (5 bases). The TCR comes from a woman aged 25 to 39 who had recovered from COVID-19. Sequencing was performed on peripheral blood. The CDR3 sequence is CASSAYRSYEQYF. DNA of the CDR3: TGTGCCAGCTCGGCCTACAGGTCCTACGAGCAGTACTTC.